This T cell receptor beta chain was captured by sequencing in a study of T cells in Graves' hyperthyroidism and ophthalmopathy. Each diagnosis drew on symptoms, thyroxine, TRAb, thyroid ultrasound and orbital computed tomography findings. Template material for amplifying TCR beta CDR3 regions consisted of RNA transcripts. First-round RT-PCR with HTBI primers amplified the TCR CDR3 region. TCRdb fed the multiplex PCR reads into MiXCR, producing one record per CDR3 protein. Among hundreds of thousands of distinct CDR3 sequences listed, less than 25% were seen once. This clonotype was counted ten times or more. This receptor was identified in a man aged 25 to 45 with Graves' ophthalmopathy. Sequenced input: blood.

The CDR3 is CASSYRSYEQYF. The CDR3 DNA reads as TGTGCCAGCAGCTACAGATCCTACGAGCAGTACTTC. V and J are TRBV7-9 and TRBJ2-7; D remains unclear. Germline loops: CDR1 SEHNR, CDR2 FQNEAQ (reference sequence). V lost 4 bases and J 1 base, leaving 5 bases between the germline ends. This CDR3 spans 12 amino acids. The variable domain in full, with the rest retrieved from reference TRBV7-9 and TRBJ2-7, is DTGVSQNPRHKITKRGQNVTFRCDPISEHNRLYWYRQTLGQGPEFLTYFQNEAQLEKSRLLSDRFSAERPKGSFSTLEIQRTEQGDSAMYLCASSYRSYEQYFGPGTRLTVT.